This T cell receptor (beta chain) was captured by sequencing in a study of Tregs in tolerant kidney transplant recipients (dated by TCRdb to about 2019). With respect to the entire study: The study used TCRbeta sequencing to identify donor-specific regulatory T cells before combined kidney and bone marrow transplantation, then tracked those cells after transplant.

On this clone: Its antigen is unknown. Qualities for individual bases were not recorded, and no much larger clone is one base off.

Genomic DNA was extracted from sorted cells with the QIAGEN DNeasy Blood and Tissue Kit for TCRbeta CDR3 sequencing. High-throughput TCRbeta CDR3 sequencing, which included PCR amplification with bias correction and internal controls, was done commercially through immunoSEQ. The original methods were these. Unique productive TCRbeta sequences were defined by CDR3 nucleotide sequence when primers matched and otherwise by CDR3 amino acid sequence together with Vbeta and Jbeta genes. Sorting error was corrected by removing sequences shared between sorted populations at a frequency ratio of 2:1 or less, and the remaining shared sequences were assigned to the higher population. A sequence counted as donor-reactive if, in CFSE-low cells, the sequence had a frequency of at least 0.01% and was expanded at least 5-fold compared with unstimulated cells. Repertoire divergence was quantified by Jensen-Shannon divergence using the top 100 TCRbeta sequences ranked by frequency. When a sample had multiple sequencing runs, each run was corrected for sorting error separately and the runs were then pooled. TCRdb mirrors the immuneACCESS table, restricted to in-frame sequences. Some clones are absent from its copies; in checked studies, under half trace to an unresolved V gene, and the reason for the others is unknown. V and J calls and clone size follow that table, whereas D and trimming were derived from the DNA. Present in this sample are over 70,000 clones, roughly 90% of which were seen just once. The top ten clonotypes cover more than 1.5% of the sample.

General findings and caveats noted by the study authors: The most biologically relevant and donor-specific TCRbeta repertoire appeared to be identified by expanding Tregs with activated donor B cells. PCR primers changed over time for some patients, so nucleotide-level comparison across those patients' samples was not possible. Biological reproducibility was not directly addressed, though technical replication error appeared minimal. Donor-specific Treg expansion was found to exceed global Treg expansion in tolerant patients, suggesting antigen-driven rather than nonspecific expansion. Because the study included only a small number of patients, the results must be confirmed in larger populations and under other immunosuppression protocols.

Transplants used related donors with nonmyeloablative bone marrow transplantation; mixed chimerism was transient in the human trials. Thawed PBMCs were FACS-sorted into unstimulated Tregs (CD4+CD25+CD127-), CD4+ non-Tregs (CD4+CD25-), CD4 cells and CD8 cells. The patients were a few recipients of combined kidney and bone marrow transplants from the ITN036ST trial, and samples were available only for these trial subjects. Healthy control blood was processed to PBMCs with a Ficoll density gradient and then cryopreserved, whereas patient PBMCs were collected both before and after transplant. Trimming removed 2 bases from V and 0 bases from J, leaving 5 bases between the germline ends. The germline V gene yields KGHSH for CDR1 and LQKENI for CDR2. From its cysteine to its phenylalanine, the CDR3 spans 14 amino acids. The kept DNA is CDR3 alone, 42 bases in frame from the first base.

Here the sequenced sample was CD4+ T cells from blood (PBMCs), taken 24 months after the transplant. The chain employs TRBV18 and TRBJ2-1; TRBD2 is a possible D gene, resting on 5 matching bases. This TCR was recovered from a human patient who received a combined kidney and bone marrow transplant. Following transplantation, part of the T cell population may be supplied by the graft donor rather than the patient. The CDR3 region reads CASSPGSSYNEQFF. The DNA sequence is TGTGCCAGCTCACCAGGGAGCTCCTACAATGAGCAGTTCTTC.